The clone carrying this T cell receptor beta chain has ten or more counts. Its antigen is unknown. The CDR3 is made up of 14 amino acids. Trimming took 5 bases from V and 3 from J; bases not matched to a gene: 6. From germline, CDR1 is MNHEY and CDR2 SVGAGI. Via MiXCR, TCRdb re-called the PCR reads, giving one row per CDR3 protein. In the table there are hundreds of thousands of distinct CDR3 sequences, about 25% of which are singletons. Sorted cells numbering about 20,000 to 1,100,000, with 10%, 30% or 50% RNA, yielded the naive CD8 libraries. The authors gated naive CD8 T cells as CD8+CD4-CCR7+CD45RA+ for sorting. The sample belongs to a study of molecular identifiers for immune sequencing clone quantification. Across the whole study: Four of five splits of RNA from roughly 20,000 or 100,000 naive CD8 cells were sequenced in replicates. General study results and limits: Clones that exceeded 20 RNA copies held over 98% of effector molecules, yet under 1% in naive cells.

The TCR sequence derives from a human donor in good health. Some libraries in this study had Jurkat cell RNA spiked in. The sequencing sample was made of naive CD8+ T cells from blood, with Jurkat cell RNA spiked in. As for subset: FACS-sorted CD8+CD4-CCR7+CD45RA+ naive T cells. The rearrangement links TRBV6-5 to TRBJ2-7; 8 bases are a match to TRBD1. The CDR3 spells CASSDRGSSYEQYF. The CDR3 coding sequence is TGTGCCAGCAGTGACAGGGGATCCAGCTACGAGCAGTACTTC.